These 26 T cell receptor beta chains originate from one sample sequenced in a study of read filtering for tumor transcriptome and immune sequencing (dated by TCRdb to 2019 to 2021). The data were produced on an Illumina HiSeq 4000. Starting from 400 to 450 ng RNA, TCR libraries were constructed with the Immunoverse kit using molecular barcoded adaptors that cover the alpha/delta and beta/gamma chains. The public reads were reanalyzed by TCRdb: fastp trimming at Q25, MiXCR alignment, in-frame beta chains only. Every CDR3 protein is listed once, alongside the most common genes and DNA of its rows. The sample records about 48,000 distinct CDR3 sequences, 15% to 20% of which are singletons. The ten largest clones add up to approximately 15% of the sample. The sequenced sample was a population of CD138-negative cells sorted from bone marrow. Read against the paper, the sample's cell subset or site label means: bone marrow mononuclear cells depleted of CD138+ plasma/myeloma cells by negative magnetic selection. All receptors come from a donor at least 40 years old with multiple myeloma.

This clonotype occurred many times. J is TRBJ2-1 and V is TRBV20-1; D may correspond to TRBD1 or TRBD2 (5 bases each). The CDR3 is 15 residues long. Germline assignment: CDR1 DFQATT and CDR2 SNEGSKA (reference sequence). The germline V and J ends were trimmed by 8 bases and 4 bases, with 21 bases remaining between them. CDR3 residues: CSPRDPSTPYNEQFF. For the CDR3, the DNA is TGCAGTCCCCGGGACCCGTCAACCCCATACAATGAGCAGTTCTTC.

The sample holds many counts of this clonotype. The chain links TRBV29-1 to TRBJ2-7, with D uncertain. V shed 7 bases and J shed 2 bases, with 9 bases lying between them. This CDR3 region has 11 residues. Looked up from germline, CDR1 is SQVTM and CDR2 is ANQGSEA. CDR3 DNA sequence: TGCAGCGCTCAAGTCGCCTACGAGCAGTACTTC. Encoded protein: CSAQVAYEQYF.

Many counts were recorded for this clonotype. The chain combines TRBV6-5 with TRBJ2-1, with TRBD1 matching over 8 bases. Trimming cost V 3 bases and J 3 bases; bases outside gene matches: 1. This CDR3 spans 14 amino acids. Germline V lookup: CDR1 MNHEY, CDR2 SVGAGI. The CDR3 region has the DNA TGTGCCAGCAGTTATGGGACAGGCTACAATGAGCAGTTCTTC. Protein sequence: CASSYGTGYNEQFF.

V and J are TRBV5-4 and TRBJ1-1; D is unclear. The CDR3 loop spans 12 amino acids. Germline-derived CDR1 and CDR2 are SGHNT and YYREEE (reference sequence). CDR3 sequence reads: CASRPRNEGAFF. DNA of the CDR3: TGTGCTAGCCGCCCCCGCAACGAAGGAGCTTTCTTT.

This clonotype has more than one count but fewer than ten. The CDR3 DNA reads TGCAGTGCCGAGACCCCTGGGGACACCGGGGAGCTGTTTTTT. Protein sequence: CSAETPGDTGELFF. The J gene is TRBJ2-2, the V gene TRBV20-1; D unclear. The CDR3 length is 14 residues. Germline V gene data show CDR1 as DFQATT and CDR2 as SNEGSKA (reference sequence). V gave up 6 bases and J gave up 3 bases, with 14 bases separating them.

This clonotype was observed many times. The chain employs TRBV11-2 and TRBJ2-7; TRBD1 might be the D (6 bases). Trimming removed 2 bases from V and 5 bases from J, with 13 bases in between. The CDR3 is 14 residues long. Germline-derived CDR1 and CDR2 are SGHAT and FQNNGV. The CDR3 reads CASSLRRQAHEQYF. In DNA form, the CDR3 reads TGTGCCAGCAGCTTAAGGCGACAGGCCCACGAGCAGTACTTC.

Note on this clonotype: A much larger clone is a single base away; this may be a read error. The CDR3 DNA reads as TGCAGCGTTGACCGGGACAGCGGGGGCACTGAAGCTTTCTTT. It specifies CSVDRDSGGTEAFF. This chain uses TRBV29-1 with TRBJ1-1; 7 positions agree with TRBD1. CDR1 is SQVTM, CDR2 ANQGSEA, per germline. The CDR3 covers 14 residues. V was clipped by 3 bases and J by 4 bases; unmatched bases: 8.

This clonotype was recorded a few times. V usage is TRBV29-1 and J usage is TRBJ2-2; D is perhaps TRBD1 or TRBD2 (5 bases each). The CDR3 contains 11 residues. The V gene lost 3 bases and the J gene lost 10 bases, with 9 bases spanning the gap. Germline assignment: CDR1 SQVTM and CDR2 ANQGSEA. The CDR3 DNA reads TGCAGCGTTGAGGGGGTCGAGGAGCTGTTTTTT. This encodes CSVEGVEELFF.

This clonotype was counted many times. This chain uses TRBV27 with TRBJ2-2, with D possibly called TRBD1 or TRBD2 (6 bases each). V lost 2 bases and J 1 base, leaving 14 bases between the germline ends. The germline V gene encodes CDR1 MNHEY and CDR2 SMNVEV (reference sequence). CDR3 length: 17 amino acids. The CDR3 reads CASSLRGQRMNTGELFF. Here the CDR3 DNA reads TGTGCCAGCAGTTTACGGGGGCAGCGGATGAACACCGGGGAGCTGTTTTTT.

This sequence joins TRBV11-2 and TRBJ2-7, with 13 nucleotides matching TRBD2. The CDR3 covers 16 residues. The V gene's germline CDR1 is SGHAT and CDR2 FQNNGV. J was trimmed by 13 bases and V by 1 base; bases with no gene match: 13. The CDR3 coding sequence is TGTGCCAGCAGCTTAGTTGGGACCGGAGGGACTAGCGGGACCTACTTC. Encoded protein: CASSLVGTGGTSGTYF.

Points on this clonotype: A clone one base away is much larger, so this may be a read error. The chain links TRBV5-4 to TRBJ2-5; TRBD2 is a possible D gene (5 bases). The CDR3 runs 13 residues. Germline-derived CDR1 and CDR2 are SGHNT and YYREEE (reference sequence). The CDR3 protein is CASSFGGQEAQYF. CDR3 DNA: TGTGCCAGCAGCTTTGGAGGCCAAGAGGCCCAGTACTTC. Filled out from reference TRBV5-4 and TRBJ2-5, the complete variable domain reads ETGVTQSPTHLIKTRGQQVTLRCSSQSGHNTVSWYQQALGQGPQFIFQYYREEENGRGNFPPRFSGLQFPNYSSELNVNALELDDSALYLCASSFGGQEAQYFGPGTRLLVL.

This chain uses TRBV29-1 with TRBJ2-3, with 11 bases fitting TRBD2. The CDR3 has 15 amino acids. V gave up 8 bases and J gave up 4 bases; unmatched junction bases: 11. From germline, CDR1 is SQVTM and CDR2 ANQGSEA. CDR3 loop: CSPSGTSGSPDTQYF. The CDR3 DNA is TGCAGCCCCTCCGGGACTAGCGGAAGCCCAGATACGCAGTATTTT.

In this sample, this clonotype turned up many times. The genes are TRBV20-1 and TRBJ2-5, with 7 bases aligning to TRBD2. Germline CDR1 and CDR2: DFQATT and SNEGSKA (reference sequence). V lost 5 bases and J lost 5; bases outside the gene matches: 5. The CDR3 is 12 residues long. For the CDR3, the DNA is TGCAGTGCTCCCGGGGGGACCGAGACCCAGTACTTC. Translation: CSAPGGTETQYF.

This clonotype was observed many times. The chain recombines TRBV6-2 or TRBV6-3 with TRBJ2-3, with 8 bases identical to TRBD2. Per germline, CDR1 MNHEY and CDR2 SVGEGT. J lost 3 bases, V lost 0 bases, and 8 bases had no gene match. The CDR3 has 17 amino acids. The DNA for the CDR3 is TGTGCCAGCAGTTACTCGATGGGCGGGAGGCGGACAGATACGCAGTATTTT. Residues: CASSYSMGGRRTDTQYF.

This clonotype was seen repeatedly, ten times or more. The DNA for the CDR3 is TGCGCCAGCAGCGATGAGGGCCCTACCTCCTACAATGAGCAGTTCTTC. Amino acids: CASSDEGPTSYNEQFF. The rearrangement links TRBV5-1 to TRBJ2-1; the D gene is possibly TRBD2 (5 bases). V was cut by 4 bases and J by 0 bases, with 14 bases left in between. Germline V gene lookup returns CDR1 SGHRS and CDR2 YFSETQ. This CDR3 comprises 16 residues.

This clonotype was seen repeatedly, ten times or more. V gene TRBV28 combines with J gene TRBJ2-2, with 9 bases aligning to TRBD1. Germline assignment: CDR1 MDHEN and CDR2 SYDVKM. The CDR3 has 13 amino acids. Unmatched junction bases numbered 6, after V lost 10 bases and J lost 6 bases. CDR3 nucleotide sequence: TGTGCCACCAGGGGACAGGGAGCCGGGGAGCTGTTTTTT. This gives the protein CATRGQGAGELFF.

This clonotype was counted ten times or more. The genes are TRBV14 and TRBJ2-1; the D is unclear. Germline assignment: CDR1 SGHDN and CDR2 FVKESK. V dropped 5 bases and J dropped 4 bases, with 3 bases sitting between them. The CDR3 is 11 amino acids. DNA for the CDR3: TGTGCCAGCAGCATTTACAATGAGCAGTTCTTC. Its translation: CASSIYNEQFF.

The J gene is TRBJ1-1, the V gene TRBV7-2; 9 bases match TRBD1. The CDR3 extends over 15 amino acids. Germline loops: CDR1 SGHTA, CDR2 FQGNSA. V gave up 5 bases and J gave up 1 base; unmatched junction bases: 5. The CDR3: CASSLQGAGNTEAFF. The DNA of the CDR3 is TGTGCCAGCAGCCTACAGGGGGCCGGGAACACTGAAGCTTTCTTT.

With respect to this clonotype: A much larger clone differs from this one at a single base, so this may be a read error. The gene calls are TRBV5-1 and TRBJ1-1; D ambiguous. The CDR3 covers 15 residues. Germline CDR1 and CDR2: SGHRS and YFSETQ. Trimming removed 5 bases at V and 5 bases at J, with 19 bases between. The CDR3 protein is CASRVGRSGPTEAFF. The DNA for the CDR3 is TGCGCCAGCAGGGTCGGTCGGAGTGGGCCGACTGAAGCTTTCTTT.

This clonotype came up many times. The chain carries TRBV23-1 and TRBJ2-1; TRBD2 matches at 11 bases. TRBV23-1 is recorded as an ORF, its role being uncertain. After removal of 3 bases from V and 6 bases from J, the junction contained 10 bases not matched to a gene. The CDR3 has 17 amino acids. Here the CDR3 reads CASSQPLTSGTINEQFF. The CDR3 DNA is TGCGCCAGCAGTCAGCCTCTGACTAGCGGGACGATCAATGAGCAGTTCTTC.

This clonotype was recorded at least ten times. The CDR3 spells CASLQGGDTQYF. CDR3 nucleotide sequence: TGTGCCAGCCTACAGGGCGGAGATACGCAGTATTTT. The chain combines TRBV11-2 with TRBJ2-3; weak D call: TRBD1 (6 bases). The CDR3 runs to 12 residues. Germline V gives CDR1 SGHAT, CDR2 FQNNGV. Trimming removed 8 bases at V and 5 bases at J, with 11 bases between.

This clonotype was counted only a few times. The J gene is TRBJ2-5, the V gene TRBV4-1, with 9 bases matching TRBD1. V shed 4 bases, J shed 3 bases, and the junction held 12 bases outside the gene matches. There are 17 residues in the CDR3. Germline CDR1 is MGHRA and CDR2 is YSYEKL. DNA of the CDR3: TGCGCCAGCAGCCCGAGGACCCCGGGACAGGGTAAAGAGACCCAGTACTTC. Protein product: CASSPRTPGQGKETQYF.

The sample holds many counts of this clonotype. CDR3 residues: CASSLWNQPQHF. The CDR3 DNA follows: TGTGCCAGCAGTTTATGGAATCAGCCCCAGCATTTT. The V call is TRBV12-3 or TRBV12-4, the J call TRBJ1-5; D not certain. The length of the CDR3 is 12 residues. V was clipped by 2 bases and J by 4 bases, with 3 bases between them.

This clonotype came up many times. J is TRBJ1-3 and V is TRBV7-2; the D is unclear. The CDR3 totals 13 residues. Trimming stripped 5 bases from V and 4 bases from J, with 9 bases between. The germline V gene encodes CDR1 SGHTA and CDR2 FQGNSA. The CDR3 region is CASSPQTGNTIYF. CDR3 DNA: TGTGCCAGCAGCCCACAGACAGGAAACACCATATATTTT.

In regard to this clonotype: Just one base apart from a much larger clone, this may be a read error. The V call is TRBV5-5, the J call TRBJ2-3; a possible D gene is TRBD2 (7 bases). The CDR3 consists of 16 residues. V lost 4 bases to trimming and J lost 5 bases, with 20 bases between them. Germline loops: CDR1 SGHKS, CDR2 YYEKEE (reference sequence). Here the CDR3 reads CASSIGGAHWEDTQYF. The CDR3 nucleotides read TGTGCCAGCAGCATTGGGGGGGCCCACTGGGAAGATACGCAGTATTTT.

This clonotype was recorded many times. The gene calls are TRBV11-2 and TRBJ2-7; 8 nucleotides line up with TRBD2. With 3 bases clipped from V and 2 bases from J, the junction kept 6 bases outside the gene matches. Germline V gene data show CDR1 as SGHAT and CDR2 as FQNNGV. The CDR3 has 15 residues. The CDR3 sequence is CASSFITGGPYEQYF. CDR3 nucleotides: TGTGCCAGCAGCTTCATAACGGGAGGGCCCTACGAGCAGTACTTC.